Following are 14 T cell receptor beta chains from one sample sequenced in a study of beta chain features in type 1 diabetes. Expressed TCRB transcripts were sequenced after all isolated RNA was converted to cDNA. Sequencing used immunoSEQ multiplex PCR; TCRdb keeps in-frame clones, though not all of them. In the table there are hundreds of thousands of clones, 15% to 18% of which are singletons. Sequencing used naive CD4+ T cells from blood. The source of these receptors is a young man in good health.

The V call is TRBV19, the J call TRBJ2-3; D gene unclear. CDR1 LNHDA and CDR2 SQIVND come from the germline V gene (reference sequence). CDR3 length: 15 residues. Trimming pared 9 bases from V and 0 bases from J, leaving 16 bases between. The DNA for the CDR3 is TGTGCCAGCTCCCGTTACAAGACTAGCACAGATACGCAGTATTTT. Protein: CASSRYKTSTDTQYF. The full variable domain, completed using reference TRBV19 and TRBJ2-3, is DGGITQSPKYLFRKEGQNVTLSCEQNLNHDAMYWYRQDPGQGLRLIYYSQIVNDFQKGDIAEGYSVSREKKESFPLTVTSAQKNPTAFYLCASSRYKTSTDTQYFGPGTRLTVL.

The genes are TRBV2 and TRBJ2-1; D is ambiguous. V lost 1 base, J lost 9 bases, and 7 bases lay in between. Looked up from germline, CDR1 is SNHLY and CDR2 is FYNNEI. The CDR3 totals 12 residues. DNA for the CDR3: TGTGCCAGCAGTGAAGAGTTGGTTGAGCAGTTCTTC. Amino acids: CASSEELVEQFF.

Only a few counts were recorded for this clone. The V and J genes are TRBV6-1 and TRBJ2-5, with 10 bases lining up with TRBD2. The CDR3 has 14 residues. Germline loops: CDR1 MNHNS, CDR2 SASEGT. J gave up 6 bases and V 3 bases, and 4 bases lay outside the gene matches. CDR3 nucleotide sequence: TGTGCCAGCAGTGAGGAGCGGGGGGGGAAGACCCAGTACTTC. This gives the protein CASSEERGGKTQYF.

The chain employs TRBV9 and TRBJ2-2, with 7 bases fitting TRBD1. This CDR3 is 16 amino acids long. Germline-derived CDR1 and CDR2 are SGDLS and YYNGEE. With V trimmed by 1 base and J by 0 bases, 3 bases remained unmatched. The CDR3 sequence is CASSVQGTANTGELFF. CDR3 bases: TGTGCCAGCAGCGTACAGGGGACAGCGAACACCGGGGAGCTGTTTTTT.

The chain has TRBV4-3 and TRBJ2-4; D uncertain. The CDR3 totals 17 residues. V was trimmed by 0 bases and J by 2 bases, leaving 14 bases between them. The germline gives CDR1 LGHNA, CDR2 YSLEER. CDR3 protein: CASSQEGSGYPKNIQYF. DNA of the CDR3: TGCGCCAGCAGCCAAGAAGGGTCAGGATATCCCAAAAACATTCAGTACTTC.

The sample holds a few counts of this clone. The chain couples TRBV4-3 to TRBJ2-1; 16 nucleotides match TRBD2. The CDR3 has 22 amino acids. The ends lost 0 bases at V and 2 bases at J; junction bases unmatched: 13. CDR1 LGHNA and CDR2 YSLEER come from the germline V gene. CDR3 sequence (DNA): TGCGCCAGCAGCCAAGATACGGGGACGGGACTAGCGGGGGGGCTGACCTACAATGAGCAGTTCTTC. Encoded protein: CASSQDTGTGLAGGLTYNEQFF.

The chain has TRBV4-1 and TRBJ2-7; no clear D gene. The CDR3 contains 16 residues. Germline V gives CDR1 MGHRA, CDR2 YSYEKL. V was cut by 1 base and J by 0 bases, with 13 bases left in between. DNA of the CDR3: TGCGCCAGCAGCCAAGGGTGGTCAACCAGCTCCTACGAGCAGTACTTC. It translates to CASSQGWSTSSYEQYF.

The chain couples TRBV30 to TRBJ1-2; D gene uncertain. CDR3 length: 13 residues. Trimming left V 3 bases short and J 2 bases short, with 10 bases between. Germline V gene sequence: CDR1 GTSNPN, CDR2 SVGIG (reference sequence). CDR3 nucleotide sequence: TGTGCCTGGAGGAGAGGAAGGAACTATGGCTACACCTTC. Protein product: CAWRRGRNYGYTF.

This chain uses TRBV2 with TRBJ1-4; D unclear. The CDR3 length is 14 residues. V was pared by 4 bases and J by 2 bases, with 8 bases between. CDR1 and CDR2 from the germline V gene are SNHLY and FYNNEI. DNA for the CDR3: TGTGCCAGCAGTGCCCGTAGGACTAATGAAAAACTGTTTTTT. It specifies CASSARRTNEKLFF.

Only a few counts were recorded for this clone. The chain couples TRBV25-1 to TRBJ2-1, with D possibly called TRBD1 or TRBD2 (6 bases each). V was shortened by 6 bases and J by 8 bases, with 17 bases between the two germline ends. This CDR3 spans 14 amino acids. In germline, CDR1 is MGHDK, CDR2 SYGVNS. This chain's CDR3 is CASSGGYRLHEQFF. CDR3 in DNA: TGTGCCAGCAGCGGGGGCTACCGGTTGCATGAGCAGTTCTTC.

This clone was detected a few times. CDR3 region: CASSRAGTGGYEQYF. CDR3 coding DNA: TGTGCCAGCAGCCGAGCCGGGACAGGGGGATACGAGCAGTACTTC. The chain joins TRBV6-5 to TRBJ2-7; 11 bases fit TRBD1. CDR1 MNHEY and CDR2 SVGAGI come from the germline V gene. V dropped 6 bases and J dropped 4; count of bases not matched to a gene: 8. CDR3 length: 15 amino acids.

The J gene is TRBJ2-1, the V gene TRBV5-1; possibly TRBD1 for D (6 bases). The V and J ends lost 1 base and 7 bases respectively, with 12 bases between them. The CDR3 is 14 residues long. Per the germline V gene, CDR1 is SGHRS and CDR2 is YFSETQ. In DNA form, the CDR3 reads TGCGCCAGCAGCTTGCACAGGGTGCTGAATGAGCAGTTCTTC. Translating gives CASSLHRVLNEQFF.

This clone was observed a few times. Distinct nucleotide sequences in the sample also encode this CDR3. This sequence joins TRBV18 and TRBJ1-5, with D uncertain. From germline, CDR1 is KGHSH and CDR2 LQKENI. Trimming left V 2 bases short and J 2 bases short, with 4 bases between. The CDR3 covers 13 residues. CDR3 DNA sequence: TGTGCCAGCTCACCAGGTGGCAATCAGCCCCAGCATTTT. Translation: CASSPGGNQPQHF. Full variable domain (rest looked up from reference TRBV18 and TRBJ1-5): NAGVMQNPRHLVRRRGQEARLRCSPMKGHSHVYWYRQLPEEGLKFMVYLQKENIIDESGMPKERFSAEFPKEGPSILRIQQVVRGDSAAYFCASSPGGNQPQHFGDGTRLSIL.

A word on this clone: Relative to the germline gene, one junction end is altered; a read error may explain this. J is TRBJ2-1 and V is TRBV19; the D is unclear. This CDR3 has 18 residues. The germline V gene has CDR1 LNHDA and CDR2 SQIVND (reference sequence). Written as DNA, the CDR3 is TGTGCCAGTAGTACACTCCGCTCGGATTCGAGCTCCTACAATGAGCAGCTCTTC. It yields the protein CASSTLRSDSSSYNEQLF.